This entry describes one T cell receptor (beta chain). Its specificity is not known. The data are from a study of cytomegalovirus exposure and HLA in healthy donors. This cohort consisted of healthy bone marrow donors. At collection, donors were nominally healthy, but unrecorded immune exposures were probable. Study-wide points: The study had only CMV serostatus as immune exposure information. The dataset shows that most TCR sequences were rare, while some public TCRs occurred in many donors.

With 60 Vbeta and 13 Jbeta primers, the PCR was carried out. Libraries were prepared by immunoSEQ multiplex PCR; TCRdb keeps only in-frame clonotypes and omits some of them. With roughly 200,000 clones in the sample, the ten largest clones hold about 6.8%. The receptor's source is a man aged 25-45 years in good health and CMV-seronegative. Sequences were obtained from PBMCs.

DNA for the CDR3: TGTGCCTGGATTAGTAGAACCTACGAGCAGTACTTC. Encoded protein: CAWISRTYEQYF. This chain joins TRBV30 and TRBJ2-7, with D unresolved. Germline V gives CDR1 GTSNPN, CDR2 SVGIG (reference sequence). This CDR3 contains 12 residues. V lost 4 bases, J lost 2 bases, and 9 bases lay in between.